What follows are 10 T cell receptor beta chains derived from one specimen sequenced in a study of blood T cell repertoires in COVID-19. Assay: immunoSEQ multiplex PCR; the TCRdb copy retains only in-frame clones and omits some. Found here are some 320,000 clones, 88% of them singletons; the top ten hold roughly 6.9%. Sample: peripheral blood. These receptors were obtained from a woman in her 30s who had recovered from COVID-19.

The V and J genes are TRBV30 and TRBJ1-4; D is unresolved. Trimming took off 3 bases at V and 8 bases at J, with 13 bases between the two ends. The germline V gene encodes CDR1 GTSNPN and CDR2 SVGIG (reference sequence). This CDR3 has 13 amino acids. The CDR3 sequence is CAWRKGRGEKLFF. As DNA, the CDR3 is TGTGCCTGGAGAAAGGGTCGGGGAGAAAAACTGTTTTTT.

The rearrangement uses TRBV12-3 or TRBV12-4 and TRBJ2-5, with a weak D call TRBD2 (6 bases). Trimming took 6 bases from V and 3 from J, leaving 11 bases between them. The CDR3 covers 13 residues. CDR3 DNA: TGTGCCAGCAGGCGACTAGGAGAAGAGACCCAGTACTTC. This encodes CASRRLGEETQYF.

V and J are TRBV6-5 and TRBJ1-2, with D perhaps TRBD1 (5 bases). This CDR3 region has 14 residues. Germline lookup yields CDR1 MNHEY and CDR2 SVGAGI. The ends were cut back, 6 bases at V and 0 bases at J, with 11 bases in the middle. CDR3 sequence (DNA): TGTGCCAGCAGCACGACAGTTTCTAACTATGGCTACACCTTC. Translated: CASSTTVSNYGYTF.

The chain couples TRBV6-5 to TRBJ1-2; maybe TRBD1 (6 bases). Looked up from germline, CDR1 is MNHEY and CDR2 is SVGAGI. The CDR3 consists of 12 residues. V lost 6 bases to trimming and J lost 10 bases, with 15 bases between them. Here the CDR3 reads CASSTGLGDYTF. The CDR3 nucleotides are TGTGCCAGCAGCACAGGGTTAGGGGACTACACCTTC.

This clone was seen a few times. The rearrangement uses TRBV6-1 and TRBJ2-7; 12 positions match TRBD2. The V and J ends lost 1 base and 4 bases, in that order; junction bases with no gene match: 5. Germline V lookup: CDR1 MNHNS, CDR2 SASEGT. This CDR3 has 16 amino acids. For the CDR3, the DNA is TGTGCCAGCAGTGAAGTCCCTAGCGGGGGGGGATACGAGCAGTACTTC. It is translated as CASSEVPSGGGYEQYF.

This chain links TRBV6-2 or TRBV6-3 with TRBJ1-5; D remains ambiguous. The V gene's germline CDR1 is MNHEY and CDR2 SVGEGT. Trimming left V 2 bases short and J 2 bases short, with 16 bases between. This CDR3 spans 17 amino acids. The CDR3 nucleotides read TGTGCCAGCAGTTACCCCCGCACGTCCCGGGGCAATCAGCCCCAGCATTTT. Translated, it gives CASSYPRTSRGNQPQHF.

The chain is built from TRBV7-8 and TRBJ1-5; TRBD1 matches 12 bases. This CDR3 contains 18 residues. Germline V gene sequence: CDR1 SGHVS, CDR2 FQNEAQ. Losses at the gene ends were 5 bases for V and 4 bases for J; bases not matched to a gene: 12. The CDR3: CASSESRDRGLMNQPQHF. The CDR3 DNA sequence: TGTGCCAGCAGCGAGTCCCGGGACAGGGGGCTTATGAATCAGCCCCAGCATTTT.

J is TRBJ1-3 and V is TRBV28, with a weak D call TRBD1 (5 bases). The CDR3 consists of 18 residues. Germline CDR1 and CDR2: MDHEN and SYDVKM. V lost 3 bases, J lost 3 bases, and 21 bases lay in between. This CDR3 is CASSLSLGGGRNGNTIYF. In DNA, the CDR3 is TGTGCCAGCAGTTTGTCTTTAGGCGGGGGAAGGAATGGAAACACCATATATTTT.

The rearrangement joins TRBV18 to TRBJ1-2; D might be TRBD1 (6 bases). The germline CDR1 and CDR2 sequences are KGHSH and LQKENI. This CDR3 contains 12 residues. V gave up 2 bases and J gave up 7 bases, with 8 bases separating them. The DNA of the CDR3 is TGTGCCAGCTCACCAGCGGGGGCTGGCTACACCTTC. Its translation is CASSPAGAGYTF.

There are a few counts of this clone. This chain connects TRBV9 to TRBJ1-2; no firm D call. The V end lost 0 bases, the J end lost 4 bases, and 10 bases lay between the germline ends. The germline V gene encodes CDR1 SGDLS and CDR2 YYNGEE. This CDR3 has 14 residues. Here the CDR3 reads CASSVDVSSYGYTF. As DNA, the CDR3 is TGTGCCAGCAGCGTAGACGTGAGTAGCTATGGCTACACCTTC. The complete variable domain, with remaining parts taken from reference TRBV9 and TRBJ1-2, reads DSGVTQTPKHLITATGQRVTLRCSPRSGDLSVYWYQQSLDQGLQFLIQYYNGEERAKGNILERFSAQQFPDLHSELNLSSLELGDSALYFCASSVDVSSYGYTFGSGTRLTVV.